This TCR beta chain was obtained from a study of T cell repertoires in cytomegalovirus infection. Study background: CMV infection plus the matching HLA type was flagged by public TCR beta signatures.

TCRdb reprocessed the reads via MiXCR and lists one record per CDR3 protein. The sample gives 600,000 to 700,000 distinct CDR3 sequences, around a third of which show up once; about 20% is in the top ten. As to this clonotype: What it recognizes is unknown.

Study-wide points: The response measured ex vivo was dominated by TCR beta clonotypes (HLA-C-restricted and CMV-specific).

Trimming shortened V by 3 bases and J by 7 bases, and 15 bases separated the two germline ends. The CDR3 spans 14 residues. Germline V CDR1 and CDR2: LNHDA, SQIVND (reference sequence). J is TRBJ2-5 and V is TRBV19; D is possibly TRBD1 or TRBD2 (9 bases each). This sample comprised cultured PBMCs, obtained from culture after CMV antigen stimulation. The TCR originated in a human donor in good health (CMV status not recorded). Some clones in this sample may be carry-over from other donors' samples. CDR3 loop: CASSISGGQGTQYF. The CDR3 coding sequence is TGTGCCAGTAGTATTAGCGGGGGACAGGGGACCCAGTACTTC. Full variable domain (missing parts from reference TRBV19 and TRBJ2-5): DGGITQSPKYLFRKEGQNVTLSCEQNLNHDAMYWYRQDPGQGLRLIYYSQIVNDFQKGDIAEGYSVSREKKESFPLTVTSAQKNPTAFYLCASSISGGQGTQYFGPGTRLLVL.